Ten or more counts support the clone carrying this T cell receptor beta chain. Antigen: not known. 5'RACE with 10-nucleotide random UMIs generated the cDNA. One entry per CDR3 protein, called by TCRdb with MiXCR from the 5' RACE reads. Of 35,000 to 50,000 distinct CDR3 sequences listed, 13% to 15% are singletons. The sample is drawn from a study of neurological immune-mediated disorders. Study outcomes and limitations: Healthy controls had more TCR clonal expansion than multiple sclerosis, which showed the least, whereas HTLV-1-associated myelopathy showed the most. The expanded clones of different subjects shared no CDR3 amino acid sequences (suggesting private repertoires in all groups).

Sequenced: CD4+ T cells from blood. This TCR derives from a woman in her fifties or sixties with HTLV-1-associated myelopathy (HAM/TSP).

CDR3 sequence: CSVAVTAGDSYNEQFF. CDR3 in DNA: TGCAGCGTTGCCGTTACCGCGGGGGACTCCTACAATGAGCAGTTCTTC. The rearrangement uses TRBV29-1 and TRBJ2-1, with 7 bases identical to TRBD2. The germline V gene encodes CDR1 SQVTM and CDR2 ANQGSEA. V trimming: 4 bases; J trimming: 0 bases; junction bases outside the gene matches: 9. This CDR3 is built from 16 residues.